The next 7 T cell receptor beta chains were all read from a single sample in a study of blood T cell repertoires in COVID-19. Here immunoSEQ multiplex PCR was the method, and the copy in TCRdb shows in-frame clones only, minus some. The sample lists about 100,000 clones, roughly nine tenths occurring once. Material for sequencing was peripheral blood. These receptor sequences come from a middle-aged man with active COVID-19.

The rearrangement links TRBV7-8 to TRBJ2-2; 9 bases match TRBD1. The J segment lost 4 bases and the V segment lost 5 bases, leaving 5 bases of the junction unmatched. Germline V gene lookup returns CDR1 SGHVS and CDR2 FQNEAQ. The CDR3 runs 15 residues. CDR3 sequence reads: CASSPGTGFTGELFF. The CDR3 DNA sequence: TGTGCCAGCAGCCCCGGGACAGGGTTCACCGGGGAGCTGTTTTTT.

The chain carries TRBV7-2 and TRBJ2-3; D might be TRBD2 (6 bases). Germline loops: CDR1 SGHTA, CDR2 FQGNSA. CDR3 length equals 14 residues. V was cut by 3 bases and J by 1 base, with 8 bases left in between. In DNA, the CDR3 is TGTGCCAGCAGCTTCCTAGCGCGCACAGATACGCAGTATTTT. Translated: CASSFLARTDTQYF.

This chain links TRBV6-6 with TRBJ1-6; 9 nucleotides agree with TRBD1. Trimming removed 2 bases from V and 5 bases from J; junction bases left unmatched: 4. The V gene's germline CDR1 is MNHNY and CDR2 SVGAGI (reference sequence). CDR3 length: 16 amino acids. The CDR3: CASSYPGTGNNSPLHF. The CDR3 DNA reads TGTGCCAGCAGTTACCCCGGGACAGGGAATAATTCACCCCTCCACTTT.

The V call is TRBV7-2, the J call TRBJ1-4; D is unresolved. Trimming took 5 bases from V and 0 from J, leaving 7 bases between them. The length of the CDR3 is 14 residues. The germline gives CDR1 SGHTA, CDR2 FQGNSA. As DNA, the CDR3 is TGTGCCAGCAGCCAGATTTCAACTAATGAAAAACTGTTTTTT. Its translation: CASSQISTNEKLFF.

This clone was seen a single time. Compared with germline, one end of the junction differs, possibly owing to a read error. V is TRBV9 and J is TRBJ2-1, with 9 bases aligning to TRBD2. CDR3 length: 18 amino acids. Looked up from germline, CDR1 is SGDLS and CDR2 is YYNGEE. Here the CDR3 reads CASSVERRLAGSDKEQFF. The DNA for the CDR3 is TGTGCCAGCAGCGTAGAGAGGCGGCTAGCGGGGTCTGACAAGGAGCAGTTCTTC.

The CDR3 DNA follows: TGTGCCAGCAGCGTAAGGCAGGGTCGGGATACGCAGTATTTT. It translates to CASSVRQGRDTQYF. V usage is TRBV9 and J usage is TRBJ2-3, with a possible D match to TRBD1 (5 bases). The length of the CDR3 is 14 residues. V was clipped by 1 base and J by 6 bases, with 12 bases between them. In germline, CDR1 is SGDLS, CDR2 YYNGEE.

The CDR3 DNA follows: TGTGCCAGTAGTATCGGGACAGGGTCGGGCGAGCAGTACTTC. Protein sequence: CASSIGTGSGEQYF. The chain joins TRBV19 to TRBJ2-7, with TRBD1 identical over 9 bases. V lost 3 bases and J lost 6; bases outside the gene matches: 6. This CDR3 spans 14 amino acids. Germline values: CDR1 LNHDA, CDR2 SQIVND (reference sequence).